This is a list of T cell receptor beta chains from one sample in a study of blood T cell repertoires in COVID-19. Sequencing used immunoSEQ multiplex PCR; TCRdb keeps in-frame clones, though not all of them. The repertoire includes about 160,000 clones, around 93% of them detected once, and roughly 5% sits in the top ten. The material sequenced was peripheral blood. These receptor sequences come from a man aged 30 to 39 with COVID-19, enrolled during active disease. Each CDR3 is given with its conserved first and last residue. A D gene is named only where the DNA matches it firmly. Rows give clone size only sometimes, using once, few, many, or a class for an expanded clone.

cdr3_nt cdr3_aa j_call v_call clone_size d_call
TGTGCCAGCAGACCGGGACAGGGAGGGCAGCCCCAGCATTTT CASRPGQGGQPQHF TRBJ1-5 TRBV28 NA TRBD1
TGTGCCAGCAGCTTGGGACAGGGGCTTCAAGAGACCCAGTACTTC CASSLGQGLQETQYF TRBJ2-5 TRBV5-4 NA TRBD1
TGTGCCAGCTCACCAGGGACACCTAGCAATCAGCCCCAGCATTTT CASSPGTPSNQPQHF TRBJ1-5 TRBV18 once NA
TGTGCCAGCAGTTACGGGAGGGAACAGTATAGGAATACGCAGTATTTT CASSYGREQYRNTQYF TRBJ2-3 TRBV6-5 NA TRBD2
TGCGGTGGGGGGGACACACCTTTTGGCTACACCTTC CGGGDTPFGYTF TRBJ1-2 TRBV29-1 NA NA
TGTGCCAGCAGTTACGGTGGCGGCAGGGTTTACGAGCAGTACTTC CASSYGGGRVYEQYF TRBJ2-7 TRBV6-2/TRBV6-3 NA NA
TGTGCCAGCAGTCCCCAGGGATTCTATGGCTACACCTTC CASSPQGFYGYTF TRBJ1-2 TRBV12-3/TRBV12-4 NA NA
TGTGCCAGCAGCTTAGGGCAGTCTCAGCCCCAGCATTTT CASSLGQSQPQHF TRBJ1-5 TRBV7-9 NA NA
TGTGCCAGCAGTTTAGGTGGGGAGGGAGGCTATGGCTACACCTTC CASSLGGEGGYGYTF TRBJ1-2 TRBV28 NA NA
TGTGCCAGCAGCCGAGGGTATGGCAATCAGCCCCAGCATTTT CASSRGYGNQPQHF TRBJ1-5 TRBV11-1 once NA
TGTGCCAGCAGTTTATCGGGAGGATTACTATACGAGCAGTACTTC CASSLSGGLLYEQYF TRBJ2-7 TRBV27 NA NA